This T cell receptor beta chain was documented in a study of blood T cell repertoires in COVID-19. Across the whole study: Researchers got acute and convalescent COVID-19 samples from the United States, Italy and Spain.

Trimming took 6 bases from V and 8 from J, leaving 16 bases between them. From germline, CDR1 is SNHLY and CDR2 FYNNEI. The CDR3 has 14 residues. In its sample, this clone was seen once. Only in-frame clones appear in the TCRdb table, and some are missing; sequencing was by immunoSEQ multiplex PCR. The sample holds around 92,000 clones, more than 75% seen once. Sequencing input: peripheral blood. This TCR came from a human donor in a cohort sampled during active COVID-19. The chain carries TRBV2 and TRBJ1-4; the D gene is possibly TRBD1 (6 bases). The CDR3 sequence is CASRDWDMPEKLFF. CDR3 DNA sequence: TGTGCCAGCAGAGATTGGGACATGCCCGAAAAACTGTTTTTT.